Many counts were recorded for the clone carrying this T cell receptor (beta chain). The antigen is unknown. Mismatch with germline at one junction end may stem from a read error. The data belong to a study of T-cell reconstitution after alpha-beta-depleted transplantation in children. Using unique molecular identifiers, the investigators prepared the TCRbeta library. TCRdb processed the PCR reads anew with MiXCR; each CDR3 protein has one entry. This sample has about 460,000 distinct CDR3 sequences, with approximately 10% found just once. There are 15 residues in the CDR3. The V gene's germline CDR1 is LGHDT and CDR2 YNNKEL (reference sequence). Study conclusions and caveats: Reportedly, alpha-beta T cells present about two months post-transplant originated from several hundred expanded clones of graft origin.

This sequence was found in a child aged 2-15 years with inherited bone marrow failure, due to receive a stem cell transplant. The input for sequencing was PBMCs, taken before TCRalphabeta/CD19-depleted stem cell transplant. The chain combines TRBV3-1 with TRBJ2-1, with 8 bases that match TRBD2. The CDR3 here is CASSQSGSSYNEQFF. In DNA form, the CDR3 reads TGCGCCAGCAGCCAAAGCGGGAGCTCCTACAATGAGCAGTTCTTC.